Each of the 29 T cell receptor beta chains below was sequenced from the same sample in a study of OX40 agonist ivuxolimab in advanced cancers. Profiling relied on immunoSEQ multiplex PCR, and the TCRdb table lists in-frame clones only, not all of them. The top ten clones hold 49% of a sample with 15,000 to 20,000 clones, roughly 91% of them seen once. The starting material was CD4+ or CD8+ T cells sorted from blood, obtained in a trial of the OX40 agonist ivuxolimab. These receptors were taken from an adult with an advanced solid tumor such as melanoma, head and neck, liver or kidney cancer.

The rearrangement uses TRBV19 and TRBJ2-1; weak D call: TRBD1 (6 bases). The CDR3 extends over 13 amino acids. CDR1 and CDR2 (germline): LNHDA, SQIVND (reference sequence). The germline V and J ends were trimmed by 6 bases and 5 bases, with 11 bases remaining between them. CDR3 loop: CASSPTGNNEQFF. CDR3 sequence (DNA): TGTGCCAGTAGCCCTACAGGGAACAATGAGCAGTTCTTC.

The chain couples TRBV15 to TRBJ2-7; D perhaps matches TRBD1 (6 bases). The V end was cut by 7 bases, the J end by 1 base, with 14 bases between. The length of the CDR3 is 14 residues. In germline, CDR1 is LNHNV, CDR2 YYDKDF (reference sequence). The chain's CDR3 is CATTPGQGSYEQYF. The CDR3, as DNA: TGTGCCACCACCCCCGGGCAGGGGTCCTACGAGCAGTACTTC.

The chain carries TRBV12-1 and TRBJ2-7; TRBD1, as called in the table, went unchecked against the DNA. TRBV12-1 is a recognized pseudogene. The CDR3 has 14 amino acids. For the CDR3, the DNA is TGTGCCAGCAGCTGGGGCGAAAGCTCCTACGAGCAGTACTTC. This encodes CASSWGESSYEQYF.

The chain links TRBV7-8 to TRBJ2-5, with D perhaps TRBD2 (7 bases). The CDR3 spans 16 residues. Germline V gives CDR1 SGHVS, CDR2 FQNEAQ. Trimming took 5 bases from V and 3 from J, leaving 19 bases between them. The CDR3 loop reads CASSLGGVLREETQYF. In DNA form, the CDR3 reads TGTGCCAGCAGCCTAGGGGGGGTCCTCAGAGAAGAGACCCAGTACTTC.

Turning to this clone: At one of its ends the junction is not consistent with the germline gene, which may arise from a read error. This rearrangement joins TRBV5-1 to TRBJ2-2; 11 positions agree with TRBD2. The CDR3 totals 16 residues. The germline gives CDR1 SGHRS, CDR2 YFSETQ. CDR3 amino acids: CASRLGLAANTGELFF. DNA of the CDR3: TGCGCCAGCCGCTTGGGACTAGCGGCGAACACCGGGGAGCTGTTTTTT.

The V gene is TRBV4-3, the J gene TRBJ1-2; 7 nucleotides match TRBD1. From germline, CDR1 is LGHNA and CDR2 YSLEER. V was clipped by 4 bases and J by 5 bases; unmatched bases: 10. The CDR3 contains 15 residues. The chain's CDR3 is CASSPAGTDVYGYTF. CDR3 nucleotide sequence: TGCGCCAGCAGCCCCGCCGGGACAGATGTTTATGGCTACACCTTC.

The V gene is TRBV28, the J gene TRBJ1-6, with 10 bases matching TRBD1. Germline CDR1 is MDHEN and CDR2 is SYDVKM. Unmatched junction bases numbered 6, after V lost 5 bases and J lost 5 bases. CDR3 length equals 16 residues. The CDR3 region is CASSPRQGANNSPLHF. CDR3 nucleotide sequence: TGTGCCAGCAGTCCGCGACAGGGGGCAAATAATTCACCCCTCCACTTT.

This rearrangement joins TRBV5-1 to TRBJ1-4; D unresolved. Per germline, CDR1 SGHRS and CDR2 YFSETQ. V dropped 5 bases and J dropped 7 bases, with 12 bases sitting between them. This CDR3 region has 13 residues. CDR3 DNA: TGCGCCAGCAGTCGGCAATTCGGTGAAAAACTGTTTTTT. Residues: CASSRQFGEKLFF.

In this sample, this clone turned up once. The V gene is TRBV14, the J gene TRBJ2-7; D unresolved. CDR1 SGHDN and CDR2 FVKESK come from the germline V gene. The CDR3 contains 15 residues. V lost 0 bases and J lost 0, with 9 bases in between. CDR3 region: CASSQDAASSYEQYF. As DNA, the CDR3 is TGTGCCAGCAGCCAAGATGCGGCTAGCTCCTACGAGCAGTACTTC. The full variable domain, in which reference TRBV14 and TRBJ2-7 provide the parts outside the CDR3, is EAGVTQFPSHSVIEKGQTVTLRCDPISGHDNLYWYRRVMGKEIKFLLHFVKESKQDESGMPNNRFLAERTGGTYSTLKVQPAELEDSGVYFCASSQDAASSYEQYFGPGTRLTVT.

The chain carries TRBV4-1 and TRBJ2-2; 7 nucleotides align to TRBD2. Germline CDR1 is MGHRA and CDR2 is YSYEKL. The CDR3 extends over 16 amino acids. The J segment lost 5 bases and the V segment lost 4 bases, leaving 10 bases of the junction unmatched. The CDR3 protein is CASSLIGGRGTGELFF. The CDR3 DNA sequence: TGCGCCAGCAGCCTTATCGGCGGGAGAGGAACCGGGGAGCTGTTTTTT.

This chain connects TRBV5-1 to TRBJ2-7, with 8 nucleotides matching TRBD1. This CDR3 spans 15 amino acids. Trimming at V came to 4 bases and at J to 5 bases, leaving 11 bases not matched to a gene. CDR1 SGHRS and CDR2 YFSETQ come from the germline V gene. Here the CDR3 reads CASSTQQGGGDEQYF. The CDR3 region has the DNA TGCGCCAGCAGCACTCAACAGGGGGGCGGGGACGAGCAGTACTTC.

The chain employs TRBV6-5 and TRBJ1-2, with D hard to call. Germline V gene data show CDR1 as MNHEY and CDR2 as SVGAGI. Trimming pared 5 bases from V and 4 bases from J, leaving 11 bases between. The CDR3 has 13 amino acids. CDR3 sequence (DNA): TGTGCCAGCAGTCCGGGCCCCCTCTATGGCTACACCTTC. It encodes CASSPGPLYGYTF.

This chain joins TRBV19 and TRBJ2-7, with 14 bases fitting TRBD2. The CDR3 contains 16 residues. CDR1 and CDR2 (germline): LNHDA, SQIVND (reference sequence). J gave up 7 bases and V 5 bases, and 10 bases lay outside the gene matches. This CDR3 reads CASSDRLAGGPEEQYF. The CDR3 DNA sequence: TGTGCCAGTAGTGACAGACTAGCGGGAGGGCCTGAGGAGCAGTACTTC. Supplemented by reference TRBV19 and TRBJ2-7, the full variable domain reads DGGITQSPKYLFRKEGQNVTLSCEQNLNHDAMYWYRQDPGQGLRLIYYSQIVNDFQKGDIAEGYSVSREKKESFPLTVTSAQKNPTAFYLCASSDRLAGGPEEQYFGPGTRLTVT.

V usage is TRBV11-2 and J usage is TRBJ2-5, with D unresolved. The CDR3 has 15 residues. V lost 4 bases to trimming and J lost 4 bases, with 16 bases between them. Germline V lookup: CDR1 SGHAT, CDR2 FQNNGV. CDR3 bases: TGTGCCAGCAGCTACACTACTGGTATTGGAGAGACCCAGTACTTC. Its translation is CASSYTTGIGETQYF.

V usage is TRBV19 and J usage is TRBJ2-1; 9 positions match TRBD1. There are 15 residues in the CDR3. Germline values: CDR1 LNHDA, CDR2 SQIVND (reference sequence). V lost 9 bases and J lost 4; bases outside the gene matches: 10. Here the CDR3 DNA reads TGTGCCAGCGCCTGGGTGGGACAGGGTTACAATGAGCAGTTCTTC. Amino acid sequence: CASAWVGQGYNEQFF.

The sample holds a few counts of this clone. The J gene is TRBJ1-5, the V gene TRBV25-1, with D maybe TRBD1 (5 bases). This CDR3 contains 14 residues. Germline loops: CDR1 MGHDK, CDR2 SYGVNS. Trimming took 3 bases from V and 6 from J, leaving 12 bases between them. The DNA for the CDR3 is TGTGCCAGCAGTGATGGCCAGGGAGGTCAGCCCCAGCATTTT. Its translation: CASSDGQGGQPQHF.

The chain is built from TRBV7-9 and TRBJ1-5; D is unresolved. V gave up 4 bases and J gave up 0 bases, with 4 bases separating them. The germline V gene encodes CDR1 SEHNR and CDR2 FQNEAQ (reference sequence). This CDR3 is built from 13 residues. The CDR3 sequence: CASSSDSNQPQHF. CDR3 nucleotide sequence: TGTGCCAGCAGCTCCGATAGCAATCAGCCCCAGCATTTT. The full variable domain, its missing parts supplied by reference TRBV7-9 and TRBJ1-5, is DTGVSQNPRHKITKRGQNVTFRCDPISEHNRLYWYRQTLGQGPEFLTYFQNEAQLEKSRLLSDRFSAERPKGSFSTLEIQRTEQGDSAMYLCASSSDSNQPQHFGDGTRLSIL.

The genes are TRBV9 and TRBJ2-7; the D call may be TRBD1 or TRBD2 (5 bases each). V lost 0 bases and J 2 bases, leaving 9 bases between the germline ends. The CDR3 consists of 14 residues. CDR1 SGDLS and CDR2 YYNGEE come from the germline V gene. The CDR3 here is CASSVGETAYEQYF. The DNA of the CDR3 is TGTGCCAGCAGCGTAGGGGAGACAGCCTACGAGCAGTACTTC.

The CDR3 reads CASSTTSSEQFF. The DNA of the CDR3 is TGCGCCAGCAGTACCACTAGCAGTGAGCAGTTCTTC. The chain has TRBV4-1 and TRBJ2-1; perhaps TRBD2 as D (6 bases). The CDR3 extends over 12 amino acids. Germline V gene data show CDR1 as MGHRA and CDR2 as YSYEKL. V was shortened by 6 bases and J by 9 bases, with 12 bases between the two germline ends.

This chain uses TRBV5-1 with TRBJ2-1; D ambiguous. The V and J ends lost 0 bases and 8 bases respectively, with 6 bases between them. The CDR3 length is 12 residues. CDR1 is SGHRS and CDR2 is YFSETQ in the germline V gene. As DNA, the CDR3 is TGCGCCAGCAGCTTGGTAGTGCATGAGCAGTTCTTC. It encodes CASSLVVHEQFF.

The V call is TRBV4-3, the J call TRBJ2-7; TRBD2 agrees at 9 bases. Trimming cost V 1 base and J 3 bases; bases outside gene matches: 4. Germline assignment: CDR1 LGHNA and CDR2 YSLEER. The CDR3 extends over 15 amino acids. The CDR3 bases are TGCGCCAGCAGCCAAGTAGCGGGAGACCTCTACGAGCAGTACTTC. Protein: CASSQVAGDLYEQYF.

The chain carries TRBV7-9 and TRBJ2-3; a weak D match, TRBD2 (5 bases). The germline V gene has CDR1 SEHNR and CDR2 FQNEAQ (reference sequence). The V end was cut by 0 bases, the J end by 2 bases, with 9 bases between. The CDR3 length is 15 residues. The CDR3 loop is CASSLARSDTDTQYF. CDR3 DNA: TGTGCCAGCAGCTTAGCGCGTAGCGACACAGATACGCAGTATTTT.

This sequence joins TRBV7-6 and TRBJ2-7, with TRBD2 matching over 12 bases. J was trimmed by 3 bases and V by 4 bases; bases with no gene match: 16. CDR1 and CDR2 from the germline V gene are SGHVS and FNYEAQ. The CDR3 runs 19 residues. The CDR3 sequence is CASSSSGASGGEPDYEQYF. DNA for the CDR3: TGTGCCAGCAGCTCAAGCGGGGCTAGCGGGGGGGAGCCGGACTACGAGCAGTACTTC.

The chain carries TRBV4-3 and TRBJ1-3; TRBD1 might be the D (6 bases). Germline loops: CDR1 LGHNA, CDR2 YSLEER. Trimming left V 0 bases short and J 0 bases short, with 12 bases between. CDR3 length equals 17 residues. The CDR3 bases are TGCGCCAGCAGCCAAGATCGAAGGGGGGGCTCTGGAAACACCATATATTTT. Amino acid sequence: CASSQDRRGGSGNTIYF.

The chain recombines TRBV11-1 with TRBJ2-5, with 7 bases that match TRBD1. The J call is in doubt because the DNA end fits TRBJ2-7 better. The CDR3 length is 13 residues. CDR1 and CDR2 from the germline V gene are SGHAT and FQDESV (reference sequence). This chain's CDR3 is CASSWGQTYEQYF. The CDR3 DNA reads TGTGCCAGCAGCTGGGGACAGACCTACGAGCAGTACTTC.

The genes are TRBV7-8 and TRBJ1-1; tentative D call: TRBD1 (5 bases). Germline V gene sequence: CDR1 SGHVS, CDR2 FQNEAQ. This CDR3 has 15 residues. The V and J ends lost 5 bases and 0 bases respectively, with 13 bases between them. CDR3 amino acids: CASSPREGMNTEAFF. CDR3 nucleotides: TGTGCCAGCAGCCCCAGGGAGGGGATGAACACTGAAGCTTTCTTT.

The chain employs TRBV27 and TRBJ2-7; tentative D call: TRBD2 (6 bases). This CDR3 has 13 residues. Trimming cost V 2 bases and J 4 bases, with 9 bases left between them. Germline CDR1 is MNHEY and CDR2 is SMNVEV (reference sequence). The CDR3 DNA follows: TGTGCCAGCAGTTTAGGTGGGGGGTACGAGCAGTACTTC. Its protein product is CASSLGGGYEQYF.

The CDR3 DNA reads as TGCGCCAGCAGCCAAGAAGTCCTCGACAGGTTAGGCAATGAGCAGTTCTTC. It encodes CASSQEVLDRLGNEQFF. The J gene is TRBJ2-1, the V gene TRBV4-1, with D maybe TRBD1 (6 bases). The germline V gene has CDR1 MGHRA and CDR2 YSYEKL. V lost 0 bases, J lost 6 bases, and 18 bases lay in between. CDR3 length: 17 amino acids.

The rearrangement joins TRBV15 to TRBJ1-5; D is perhaps TRBD1 (5 bases). V gave up 0 bases and J gave up 2 bases, with 17 bases separating them. Per germline, CDR1 LNHNV and CDR2 YYDKDF (reference sequence). The length of the CDR3 is 18 residues. The CDR3 DNA follows: TGTGCCACCAGCAGAGATTCCAACTCGGGGGTTGGCAATCAGCCCCAGCATTTT. This codes for CATSRDSNSGVGNQPQHF.